This TCR beta chain comes out of a study of blood T cell repertoires in COVID-19. Looking at the study overall: From the United States, Italy and Spain came samples of acute and convalescent COVID-19. T cells, B-cell-depleted T cells, or PBMCs supplied cDNA or gDNA.

There are 15 residues in the CDR3. The germline CDR1 and CDR2 sequences are LNHDA and SQIVND (reference sequence). V lost 5 bases and J lost 8, with 19 bases in between. Authors' analysis steps: The authors estimated nucleated cell counts from reference gene primer amplification. TCRdb's table, derived via immunoSEQ multiplex PCR, lists solely in-frame clones and lacks some. For V, J and clone size, that table is used; D and trimming come from the DNA. The sample lists 250,000 to 300,000 clones; about 90% were seen once. The material sequenced was peripheral blood. The receptor comes from a woman aged 40 to 50 with acute or convalescent COVID-19. V is TRBV19 and J is TRBJ1-5; possibly TRBD1 for D (6 bases). The CDR3 DNA reads TGTGCCAGTAGTGGAGTCTCGGGGGGCAGGGAGCCCCAGCATTTT. Its translation is CASSGVSGGREPQHF. Based on the CDR3 plus reference TRBV19 and TRBJ1-5, the full variable domain is DGGITQSPKYLFRKEGQNVTLSCEQNLNHDAMYWYRQDPGQGLRLIYYSQIVNDFQKGDIAEGYSVSREKKESFPLTVTSAQKNPTAFYLCASSGVSGGREPQHFGDGTRLSIL.